The 30 T cell receptor beta chains in this list originate from one sample, sequenced in a study of blood T cell repertoires in COVID-19. TCRdb's copy holds only in-frame clones and misses some; the assay was immunoSEQ multiplex PCR. The sample consists of about 440,000 clones, roughly nine tenths of them appearing once. The sample comprised PBMCs or T cells enriched from blood (not recorded which). These receptors originate from a woman under 30 with acute COVID-19.

This clone was counted only a few times. The chain recombines TRBV7-2 with TRBJ1-4; TRBD1 aligns across 7 bases. Trimming cost V 4 bases and J 3 bases; bases outside gene matches: 8. The germline CDR1 and CDR2 sequences are SGHTA and FQGNSA. The CDR3 covers 16 residues. The CDR3 nucleotides read TGTGCCAGCAGCTCGCTCGGGACAGCTGCTAATGAAAAACTGTTTTTT. Amino acids: CASSSLGTAANEKLFF.

This chain links TRBV9 with TRBJ2-3; perhaps TRBD2 as D (6 bases). There are 16 residues in the CDR3. Per germline, CDR1 SGDLS and CDR2 YYNGEE. V lost 4 bases and J lost 4, with 19 bases in between. The CDR3 DNA reads as TGTGCCAGCAGCCGGGCCTCGCGGGGTCGGGCAGATACGCAGTATTTT. Its protein product is CASSRASRGRADTQYF.

This chain links TRBV5-4 with TRBJ2-7; 7 positions agree with TRBD1. From germline, CDR1 is SGHNT and CDR2 YYREEE (reference sequence). V trimming: 4 bases; J trimming: 3 bases; junction bases outside the gene matches: 10. This CDR3 has 15 residues. The CDR3 reads CASSPSGQTHYEQYF. CDR3 DNA: TGTGCCAGCAGCCCGTCGGGACAGACACACTACGAGCAGTACTTC.

The chain joins TRBV4-1 to TRBJ2-2, with 8 positions matching TRBD1. From germline, CDR1 is MGHRA and CDR2 YSYEKL. There are 16 residues in the CDR3. V shed 2 bases and J 1 base; nucleotides not matched to a gene: 3. This CDR3 is CASSQIGTGNTGELFF. DNA for the CDR3: TGCGCCAGCAGCCAAATCGGGACAGGGAACACCGGGGAGCTGTTTTTT.

This chain links TRBV7-2 with TRBJ2-3; 7 bases align to TRBD1. Germline-derived CDR1 and CDR2 are SGHTA and FQGNSA. CDR3 length equals 15 residues. The J segment lost 6 bases and the V segment lost 4 bases, leaving 10 bases of the junction unmatched. CDR3 in amino acids: CASSSKTGNFDTQYF. CDR3 sequence (DNA): TGTGCCAGCAGCTCCAAGACAGGGAATTTTGATACGCAGTATTTT.

The rearrangement links TRBV3-1 (or the pseudogene TRBV3-2) to TRBJ1-2; 8 bases agree with TRBD1. The CDR3 totals 15 residues. The V gene's germline CDR1 is LGHDT and CDR2 YNNKEL (reference sequence). Unmatched junction bases numbered 10, after V lost 3 bases and J lost 7 bases. CDR3 bases: TGTGCCAGCAGCCAGGGGCAGGGGGCTTTGGGTGGCTACACCTTC. Translation: CASSQGQGALGGYTF.

V and J are TRBV9 and TRBJ1-6, with 7 bases lining up with TRBD1. CDR3 length equals 14 residues. CDR1 SGDLS and CDR2 YYNGEE come from the germline V gene. Trimming removed 0 bases from V and 10 bases from J; junction bases left unmatched: 4. The CDR3 bases are TGTGCCAGCAGCGTAGGACAGGGCTACTCACCCCTCCACTTT. This sequence encodes CASSVGQGYSPLHF. Supplemented by reference TRBV9 and TRBJ1-6, the full variable domain reads DSGVTQTPKHLITATGQRVTLRCSPRSGDLSVYWYQQSLDQGLQFLIQYYNGEERAKGNILERFSAQQFPDLHSELNLSSLELGDSALYFCASSVGQGYSPLHFGNGTRLTVT.

The CDR3 DNA sequence: TGTGCCAGCAGCGTAGAGAGCGGGGGTATGACAGATACGCAGTATTTT. The encoded protein is CASSVESGGMTDTQYF. The J gene is TRBJ2-3, the V gene TRBV9; 8 bases align to TRBD2. With 0 bases clipped from V and 3 bases from J, the junction kept 6 bases outside the gene matches. Germline V gene sequence: CDR1 SGDLS, CDR2 YYNGEE. The CDR3 has 16 residues.

This clone was seen once. The rearrangement uses TRBV19 and TRBJ1-1; D unclear. The CDR3 sequence is 16 residues long. Germline values: CDR1 LNHDA, CDR2 SQIVND (reference sequence). Trimming shortened V by 5 bases and J by 1 base, and 17 bases separated the two germline ends. The CDR3 DNA is TGTGCCAGTAGTGTTGGACGGGAAGGATCGAACACTGAAGCTTTCTTT. It translates to CASSVGREGSNTEAFF.

The CDR3 sequence is CASNRKSKESFNEQFF. The CDR3 DNA is TGTGCCAGCAATCGCAAATCGAAGGAGAGTTTCAATGAGCAGTTCTTC. The chain joins TRBV2 to TRBJ2-1; D is uncertain. This CDR3 is 16 amino acids long. Germline V gene data show CDR1 as SNHLY and CDR2 as FYNNEI. The ends were cut back, 7 bases at V and 6 bases at J, with 22 bases in the middle.

This chain links TRBV10-1 with TRBJ2-3, with 11 nucleotides matching TRBD1. With 7 bases clipped from V and 4 bases from J, the junction kept 7 bases outside the gene matches. The germline gives CDR1 WNHNN, CDR2 SYGVQD (reference sequence). This CDR3 is built from 15 residues. The CDR3 coding sequence is TGCGCCAGCACCCATGGGACAGGGGGTCCAGATACGCAGTATTTT. Protein: CASTHGTGGPDTQYF.

The gene calls are TRBV5-6 and TRBJ2-1; TRBD2 agrees at 7 bases. CDR1 is SGHDT, CDR2 YYEEEE, per germline. The CDR3 runs 16 residues. With V trimmed by 4 bases and J by 5 bases, 12 bases remained unmatched. CDR3 region: CASSPLSGARNNEQFF. In DNA form, the CDR3 reads TGTGCCAGCAGCCCTCTAAGCGGGGCACGAAACAATGAGCAGTTCTTC. The full variable domain, completed using reference TRBV5-6 and TRBJ2-1, is DAGVTQSPTHLIKTRGQQVTLRCSPKSGHDTVSWYQQALGQGPQFIFQYYEEEERQRGNFPDRFSGHQFPNYSSELNVNALLLGDSALYLCASSPLSGARNNEQFFGPGTRLTVL.

The chain couples TRBV10-2 to TRBJ2-7; the match to TRBD1 covers 9 bases. V dropped 6 bases and J dropped 5; count of bases not matched to a gene: 2. Germline values: CDR1 WSHSY, CDR2 SAAADI. This CDR3 contains 12 residues. The CDR3 is CASRQGANEQYF. The CDR3 DNA sequence: TGCGCCAGCAGACAGGGGGCCAACGAGCAGTACTTC.

The rearrangement uses TRBV29-1 and TRBJ1-5; D remains unclear. With 0 bases removed from V and 7 bases from J, the gap between germline ends came to 10 bases. This CDR3 comprises 13 residues. Germline V gives CDR1 SQVTM, CDR2 ANQGSEA. DNA of the CDR3: TGCAGCGTTGAAGAGGGTGGCGGGCAGCCCCAGCATTTT. This translates into CSVEEGGGQPQHF.

The rearrangement joins TRBV30 to TRBJ1-2; maybe TRBD1 (5 bases). V gave up 2 bases and J gave up 5 bases, with 9 bases separating them. The CDR3 contains 12 residues. The V gene's germline CDR1 is GTSNPN and CDR2 SVGIG (reference sequence). The CDR3 spells CAWSFTGYGYTF. The CDR3 nucleotides read TGTGCCTGGAGTTTTACAGGATATGGCTACACCTTC.

This chain uses TRBV6-5 with TRBJ2-5, with unresolved D. The V end lost 3 bases, the J end lost 5 bases, and 4 bases lay between the germline ends. The CDR3 is 11 amino acids. Germline-derived CDR1 and CDR2 are MNHEY and SVGAGI. As DNA, the CDR3 is TGTGCCAGCAGTTATCAGGAGACCCAGTACTTC. It codes for CASSYQETQYF.

The chain uses TRBV3-1 (or the pseudogene TRBV3-2) and TRBJ1-6, with 8 bases matching TRBD1. The CDR3 sequence is 17 residues long. V was pared by 4 bases and J by 4 bases, with 9 bases of the junction left unmatched. Germline loops: CDR1 LGHDT, CDR2 YNNKEL (reference sequence). For the CDR3, the DNA is TGTGCCAGCAGCCTTACCCGGACAGGGAGGTATAATTCACCCCTCCACTTT. Protein product: CASSLTRTGRYNSPLHF.

The CDR3, as DNA: TGCGCCAGCAGCCTGTACAGCACCGGGGAGCTGTTTTTT. Protein sequence: CASSLYSTGELFF. The V gene is TRBV4-1, the J gene TRBJ2-2; D uncertain. Germline V CDR1 and CDR2: MGHRA, YSYEKL. Trimming removed 4 bases from V and 4 bases from J, with 7 bases in between. The CDR3 is 13 amino acids.

The chain uses TRBV28 and TRBJ1-2; 8 positions agree with TRBD1. The germline CDR1 and CDR2 sequences are MDHEN and SYDVKM. The J segment lost 4 bases and the V segment lost 6 bases, leaving 7 bases of the junction unmatched. The CDR3 has 14 amino acids. The CDR3 DNA follows: TGTGCCAGCAGCTCACAGGGGGAGGGCTATGGCTACACCTTC. Translating it yields CASSSQGEGYGYTF.

This chain uses TRBV3-1 (or the pseudogene TRBV3-2) with TRBJ2-3; TRBD2 agrees at 8 bases. This CDR3 region has 15 residues. The V gene's germline CDR1 is LGHDT and CDR2 YNNKEL (reference sequence). V was pared by 4 bases and J by 2 bases, with 5 bases of the junction left unmatched. As DNA, the CDR3 is TGTGCCAGCAGCCTTAGCGGGGCCCACACAGATACGCAGTATTTT. Translated, it gives CASSLSGAHTDTQYF.

This chain links TRBV5-5 with TRBJ2-3, with 10 positions matching TRBD1. V trimming: 4 bases; J trimming: 0 bases; junction bases outside the gene matches: 11. The CDR3 loop spans 18 amino acids. Germline CDR1 is SGHKS and CDR2 is YYEKEE (reference sequence). DNA of the CDR3: TGTGCCAGCAGCCCAGGGACAGGGGCGCTCTTTAGCACAGATACGCAGTATTTT. This encodes CASSPGTGALFSTDTQYF. Filled out from reference TRBV5-5 and TRBJ2-3, the complete variable domain reads DAGVTQSPTHLIKTRGQQVTLRCSPISGHKSVSWYQQVLGQGPQFIFQYYEKEERGRGNFPDRFSARQFPNYSSELNVNALLLGDSALYLCASSPGTGALFSTDTQYFGPGTRLTVL.

V gene TRBV7-9 combines with J gene TRBJ1-2; D is uncertain. V was clipped by 1 base and J by 2 bases, with 8 bases between them. Germline V CDR1 and CDR2: SEHNR, FQNEAQ (reference sequence). The CDR3 sequence is 14 residues long. In DNA form, the CDR3 reads TGTGCCAGCAGCTTAGAGTCGGAGAACTATGGCTACACCTTC. This codes for CASSLESENYGYTF.

This chain joins TRBV7-2 and TRBJ1-1; D perhaps matches TRBD1 (6 bases). The CDR3 loop spans 16 amino acids. Germline V CDR1 and CDR2: SGHTA, FQGNSA. Trimming left V 3 bases short and J 1 base short, with 15 bases between. The DNA for the CDR3 is TGTGCCAGCAGCTTGGACAGTTTACTACCGAACACTGAAGCTTTCTTT. Its protein product is CASSLDSLLPNTEAFF.

In this sample, this clone turned up once. V and J are TRBV3-1 (or the pseudogene TRBV3-2) and TRBJ2-5; D ambiguous. This CDR3 region has 12 residues. The V gene's germline CDR1 is LGHDT and CDR2 YNNKEL (reference sequence). V was shortened by 4 bases and J by 7 bases, with 10 bases between the two germline ends. CDR3 in DNA: TGTGCCAGCAGCCTAACGACTGGGACCCAGTACTTC. This codes for CASSLTTGTQYF.

The rearrangement uses TRBV7-9 and TRBJ1-4; TRBD1 agrees at 9 bases. CDR3 length: 16 residues. After removal of 1 base from V and 8 bases from J, the junction contained 8 bases not matched to a gene. CDR1 is SEHNR, CDR2 FQNEAQ, per germline (reference sequence). The DNA of the CDR3 is TGTGCCAGCAGCTTAGGAAGGGACAGGGCGAAGGAAAAACTGTTTTTT. Amino acids: CASSLGRDRAKEKLFF.

This clone was counted once. V is TRBV28 and J is TRBJ1-4, with 8 bases matching TRBD1. The V gene's germline CDR1 is MDHEN and CDR2 SYDVKM. V shed 4 bases, J shed 5 bases, and the junction held 3 bases outside the gene matches. The length of the CDR3 is 14 residues. The CDR3 DNA reads as TGTGCCAGCAGTTCCGACAGGGGAAATGAAAAACTGTTTTTT. Translation gives CASSSDRGNEKLFF.

The chain recombines TRBV10-1 with TRBJ2-7; no clear D. V was pared by 3 bases and J by 4 bases, with 7 bases between. The CDR3 sequence is 12 residues long. Per germline, CDR1 WNHNN and CDR2 SYGVQD (reference sequence). As DNA, the CDR3 is TGCGCCAGCAGTGAAAATGTATACGAGCAGTACTTC. This encodes CASSENVYEQYF.

This sequence joins TRBV11-2 and TRBJ2-1, with D uncertain. V lost 4 bases, J lost 0 bases, and 10 bases lay in between. The CDR3 has 15 residues. Germline CDR1 is SGHAT and CDR2 is FQNNGV. DNA for the CDR3: TGTGCCAGCAGCTCCGCGATTGGCTCCTACAATGAGCAGTTCTTC. This sequence encodes CASSSAIGSYNEQFF. The variable domain in full, completed from reference TRBV11-2 and TRBJ2-1, reads EAGVAQSPRYKIIEKRQSVAFWCNPISGHATLYWYQQILGQGPKLLIQFQNNGVVDDSQLPKDRFSAERLKGVDSTLKIQPAKLEDSAVYLCASSSAIGSYNEQFFGPGTRLTVL.

The chain uses TRBV13 and TRBJ2-1; D possibly corresponds to TRBD1 (5 bases). The V end lost 8 bases, the J end lost 6 bases, and 14 bases lay between the germline ends. The CDR3 is made up of 13 amino acids. CDR1 is PRHDT and CDR2 is FYEKMQ in the germline V gene (reference sequence). This CDR3 reads CASAQTARNEQFF. In DNA form, the CDR3 reads TGTGCCAGCGCCCAGACAGCCCGCAATGAGCAGTTCTTC.

DNA for the CDR3: TGTGCCAGCAGTTTAACAGGGAGCTATGGCTACACCTTC. The encoded protein is CASSLTGSYGYTF. V is TRBV27 and J is TRBJ1-2; maybe TRBD1 (6 bases). V was pared by 2 bases and J by 4 bases, with 8 bases between. This CDR3 comprises 13 residues. CDR1 and CDR2 from the germline V gene are MNHEY and SMNVEV (reference sequence).